This T cell receptor beta chain was recorded in a study of T-cell memory formation after mild COVID-19. For this clonotype: The germline gene is not matched at one end of the junction; a read error may be the cause.

Each CDR3 protein gets one entry after TCRdb re-called the 5' RACE reads with MiXCR. The sample consists of 500,000 to 650,000 distinct CDR3 sequences, roughly a fifth of them appearing once. This CDR3 comprises 18 residues. The germline V gene encodes CDR1 SGHVS and CDR2 FQNEAQ. The TCR originated in an adult woman who had mild COVID-19 (a few samples of this study predate the infection). Cell type and time point are not known. The gene calls are TRBV7-8 and TRBJ2-3; 7 nucleotides agree with TRBD1. The specimen sequenced was PBMCs or a T cell subset sorted from them (not recorded which). The CDR3 is CAGSCQEGASLTTDTQYF. CDR3 DNA sequence: TGTGCCGGCAGCTGTCAAGAGGGGGCGTCCCTTACCACAGATACGCAGTATTTT. The complete variable domain, with remaining parts taken from reference TRBV7-8 and TRBJ2-3, reads GAGVSQSPRYKVAKRGQDVALRCDPISGHVSLFWYQQALGQGPEFLTYFQNEAQLDKSGLPSDRFFAERPEGSVSTLKIQRTQQEDSAVYLCAGSCQEGASLTTDTQYFGPGTRLTVL.